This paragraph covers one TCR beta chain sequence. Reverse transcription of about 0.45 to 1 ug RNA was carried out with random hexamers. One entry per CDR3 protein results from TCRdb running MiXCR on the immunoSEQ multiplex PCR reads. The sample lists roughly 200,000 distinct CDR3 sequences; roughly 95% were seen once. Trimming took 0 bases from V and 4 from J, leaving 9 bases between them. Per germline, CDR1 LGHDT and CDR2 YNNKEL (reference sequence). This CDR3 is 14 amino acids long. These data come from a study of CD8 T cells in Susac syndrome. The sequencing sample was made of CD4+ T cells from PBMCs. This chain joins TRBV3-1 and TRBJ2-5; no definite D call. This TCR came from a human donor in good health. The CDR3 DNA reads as TGTGCCAGCAGCCAAGATTGGCAATCAGAGACCCAGTACTTC. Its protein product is CASSQDWQSETQYF.